The rows below give T cell receptor beta chains drawn from one sample of a study of T-cell memory formation after mild COVID-19. TCRdb ran MiXCR on the 5' RACE reads and lists one entry per CDR3 protein. The table records about 340,000 distinct CDR3 sequences, less than 25% of them present only once. Sequenced input: PBMCs or a T cell subset sorted from them (not recorded which). These TCRs come from a man aged 18 to 30 who had mild COVID-19 (a few samples of this study predate the infection). Cell type and time point are not known. Both conserved end residues are trimmed from each CDR3. Fields, in order: J gene, clone size, V gene, CDR3 protein. Clone size is shown for a subset of rows, as once, few, many or a class of expanded clone.

>TRBJ1-3|-|TRBV10-3
AVEDRAAGNTIY
>TRBJ1-1|many|TRBV7-8
ASSLVNTEAF
>TRBJ2-3|few|TRBV5-1
ASSPSGGLTSTDTQY
>TRBJ2-1|-|TRBV11-2
ASSSAGDQF
>TRBJ2-7|few|TRBV7-2
ASSLRGGASYEQY
>TRBJ2-3|few|TRBV4-2
ASSQDQSTGGLGAQY
>TRBJ1-5|few|TRBV12-3/TRBV12-4
ASSLAWGKNQPQH
>TRBJ2-2|-|TRBV2
ASSEKVHGELF
>TRBJ2-2|-|TRBV4-1
ASSTPTGLAGGPDTGELF
>TRBJ2-2|few|TRBV7-2
ASSPDRGQVGELF
>TRBJ2-1|-|TRBV28
ASTSGGGYNEQF
>TRBJ2-7|few|TRBV5-1
ASSLEAGVPHEQY
>TRBJ2-7|-|TRBV3-1
ASSQDPRGAGYEQY
>TRBJ1-1|few|TRBV4-3
ASSQESGAGWFTEAF
>TRBJ2-3|-|TRBV7-2
ASSLRGAYTDTQY
>TRBJ2-3|-|TRBV7-8
ASSLFGRVLTDTQY
>TRBJ2-5|-|TRBV10-3
AISGGLTGETQY
>TRBJ2-1|many|TRBV7-2
ASSLMNEQF
>TRBJ2-3|once|TRBV7-8
ASSGRQGITDTQY
>TRBJ2-1|-|TRBV7-2
ASSLAGRLTRDEQF
>TRBJ1-5|few|TRBV10-3
ATGPGLDQPQH
>TRBJ2-1|few|TRBV5-1
ASSFWSSYNEQF
>TRBJ2-1|few|TRBV7-9
ASSLALAGVYNEQF
>TRBJ2-3|-|TRBV15
ATSGGQGVTDTQY
>TRBJ2-1|few|TRBV5-1
ASSLWGQYVDEQF
>TRBJ2-3|few|TRBV4-3
ASSQALADPRGQY
>TRBJ1-6|-|TRBV15
ATSTRQGQNSPLH
>TRBJ2-5|-|TRBV27
ASSPVRVLGTQY
>TRBJ1-2|-|TRBV6-1
ASSEAILRGYGYT
>TRBJ2-7|few|TRBV12-3/TRBV12-4
ASRQTGGPYEQY
>TRBJ2-3|-|TRBV6-2/TRBV6-3
ASSWTGADDTQY
>TRBJ1-2|few|TRBV20-1
SARGQTYGYT
>TRBJ1-1|few|TRBV12-3/TRBV12-4
ATSSQAQQWNTEAF
>TRBJ2-2|few|TRBV7-9
ASNLRDPNTGELF
>TRBJ2-3|-|TRBV9
ASSVAGSPRDGTQY
>TRBJ2-6|-|TRBV7-9
ASSTRTGSGANVLT
>TRBJ1-2|-|TRBV7-9
ASTNPGAGGYT
>TRBJ2-2|-|TRBV7-2
ASSLVPDRVRAGELF
>TRBJ2-5|once|TRBV20-1
SDRVGSFRETQY
>TRBJ2-2|-|TRBV5-1
ASSPRDSRGTGELF
>TRBJ2-1|many|TRBV12-3/TRBV12-4
ASNDGPYNEQF
>TRBJ2-3|-|TRBV4-3
ASSQDGRQGAPDTQY
>TRBJ2-1|many|TRBV7-6
ASTQQGYASYNEQF
>TRBJ1-2|few|TRBV27
ASSLSPGGYGYT
>TRBJ2-1|few|TRBV7-9
ASNLDRGAYNEQF
>TRBJ2-3|few|TRBV7-2
ASSDYRTDTQY
>TRBJ1-5|few|TRBV5-1
ASSLAGGGKPQH
>TRBJ1-5|few|TRBV30
AWSGEQGQPQH
>TRBJ2-2|-|TRBV7-2
ASSLVHTGLAHTGELF
>TRBJ2-1|-|TRBV23-1
ASSDRDRGVNEQF
>TRBJ2-2|-|TRBV9
ASGARGAGELF